This TCR beta chain was recorded in a study of T cell changes during pregnancy in multiple sclerosis. CDR1 and CDR2 from the germline V gene are MNHNS and SASEGT. The CDR3 sequence is 14 residues long. Trimming took 5 bases from V and 1 from J; bases not matched to a gene: 3. Data came from immunoSEQ multiplex PCR; TCRdb stores just in-frame clones and leaves some out. Of roughly 60,000 clones in the sample, roughly 92% are singletons; the top ten hold 1.4%. This receptor was obtained from a female donor with multiple sclerosis, enrolled in a pregnancy study. Source: peripheral blood, taken in the second trimester of pregnancy. V is TRBV6-1 and J is TRBJ2-5; 8 bases fit TRBD2. CDR3 sequence (DNA): TGTGCCAGCAGTTTGAGCGGGGGCCAAGAGACCCAGTACTTC. It is translated as CASSLSGGQETQYF.